Presented here are 13 T cell receptor beta chains from one specimen sequenced in a study of long-term antiretroviral therapy in people with HIV. Sequencing used immunoSEQ v3.0 at survey level. Measured with immunoSEQ multiplex PCR; TCRdb has only the in-frame clones, and not every one. Altogether just under 40,000 clones are present, less than 90% being singletons, with the ten largest covering roughly 3.9%. The sample was unsorted PBMCs, taken just before starting antiretroviral therapy. These receptors were obtained from a woman aged 18 to 35 with HIV.

The chain links TRBV27 to TRBJ1-5; maybe TRBD1 (5 bases). V was cut by 8 bases and J by 0 bases, with 5 bases left in between. This CDR3 spans 12 amino acids. Per germline, CDR1 MNHEY and CDR2 SMNVEV (reference sequence). The CDR3 nucleotides are TGTGCCAGCGGACATAGCAATCAGCCCCAGCATTTT. Residues: CASGHSNQPQHF.

The rearrangement joins TRBV10-3 to TRBJ1-2, with TRBD1 identical over 8 bases. Germline V gene data show CDR1 as ENHRY and CDR2 as SYGVKD. This CDR3 is built from 14 residues. Unmatched junction bases numbered 1, after V lost 3 bases and J lost 1 base. CDR3 protein: CAISDGQGNYGYTF. CDR3 nucleotides: TGTGCCATCAGTGATGGACAGGGTAACTATGGCTACACCTTC.

The chain combines TRBV12-1 with TRBJ1-2. TRBV12-1 is given as a pseudogene. This CDR3 is 15 amino acids long. The CDR3 is CASTFWGSEGYGYTF. CDR3 DNA sequence: TGTGCCAGCACCTTTTGGGGGTCAGAGGGCTATGGCTACACCTTC.

This sequence joins TRBV6-4 and TRBJ1-2, with TRBD1 matching 7 bases. Germline CDR1 and CDR2: MRHNA and SNTAGT. The V segment lost 7 bases and the J segment 8 bases; nucleotides outside the gene matches: 7. The length of the CDR3 is 12 residues. The CDR3 nucleotides read TGTGCCAGCAACGGAGGGGGCGCCGGCTACACCTTC. This codes for CASNGGGAGYTF.

V and J are TRBV6-5 and TRBJ2-7, with no clear D. Germline CDR1 MNHEY, CDR2 SVGAGI. The CDR3 is 14 residues long. Trimming took 0 bases from V and 7 from J, leaving 13 bases between them. DNA of the CDR3: TGTGCCAGCAGTTACTCGTTACGGTCAGGAGAGCAGTACTTC. This translates into CASSYSLRSGEQYF.

V gene TRBV27 combines with J gene TRBJ1-1; weak D call: TRBD1 (5 bases). Trimming cost V 5 bases and J 0 bases, with 10 bases left between them. This CDR3 comprises 14 residues. Germline CDR1 reads MNHEY; CDR2 reads SMNVEV (reference sequence). The CDR3 DNA reads TGTGCCAGCAGTGGCCACAGGCTGAACACTGAAGCTTTCTTT. Translation: CASSGHRLNTEAFF.

This chain connects TRBV7-9 to TRBJ1-1; 10 bases line up with TRBD1. Germline values: CDR1 SEHNR, CDR2 FQNEAQ (reference sequence). J lost 4 bases, V lost 4 bases, and 6 bases had no gene match. The CDR3 extends over 15 amino acids. CDR3 DNA: TGTGCCAGCAGCTCTCGACAGGGGGCTTTCACTGAAGCTTTCTTT. Translation gives CASSSRQGAFTEAFF.

The gene calls are TRBV11-1 and TRBJ1-1; D is unresolved. The CDR3 has 15 amino acids. Germline CDR1 SGHAT, CDR2 FQDESV (reference sequence). Trimming removed 0 bases at V and 2 bases at J, with 10 bases between. CDR3 sequence: CASSLARATNTEAFF. CDR3 coding DNA: TGTGCCAGCAGCTTAGCTCGGGCTACTAACACTGAAGCTTTCTTT. The full variable domain, with the rest looked up from reference TRBV11-1 and TRBJ1-1, is EAEVAQSPRYKITEKSQAVAFWCDPISGHATLYWYRQILGQGPELLVQFQDESVVDDSQLPKDRFSAERLKGVDSTLKIQPAELGDSAMYLCASSLARATNTEAFFGQGTRLTVV.

The rearrangement joins TRBV11-2 to TRBJ1-2, with D hard to call. Per germline, CDR1 SGHAT and CDR2 FQNNGV. Trimming removed 0 bases from V and 1 base from J, with 3 bases in between. The CDR3 is 13 amino acids. The DNA for the CDR3 is TGTGCCAGCAGCTTAGACCTTAACTATGGCTACACCTTC. It codes for CASSLDLNYGYTF.

V is TRBV6-5 and J is TRBJ1-3; D is unresolved. The ends were cut back, 3 bases at V and 5 bases at J, with 11 bases in the middle. Germline V CDR1 and CDR2: MNHEY, SVGAGI. There are 14 residues in the CDR3. DNA for the CDR3: TGTGCCAGCAGTTATAAAGGGCAGCGAAACACCATATATTTT. Translation gives CASSYKGQRNTIYF.

This chain connects TRBV5-1 to TRBJ2-5; D gene uncertain. This CDR3 contains 12 residues. CDR1 is SGHRS and CDR2 is YFSETQ in the germline V gene. V lost 4 bases and J 5 bases, leaving 9 bases between the germline ends. The CDR3 sequence is CASSAQGETQYF. Here the CDR3 DNA reads TGCGCCAGCAGCGCGCAAGGGGAGACCCAGTACTTC. The whole variable domain, remainder taken from reference TRBV5-1 and TRBJ2-5, is KAGVTQTPRYLIKTRGQQVTLSCSPISGHRSVSWYQQTPGQGLQFLFEYFSETQRNKGNFPGRFSGRQFSNSRSEMNVSTLELGDSALYLCASSAQGETQYFGPGTRLLVL.

The genes are TRBV7-9 and TRBJ2-3; the D is unclear. The CDR3 is made up of 14 amino acids. The germline V and J ends were trimmed by 5 bases and 4 bases, with 13 bases remaining between them. Germline V gene data show CDR1 as SEHNR and CDR2 as FQNEAQ (reference sequence). The CDR3 DNA reads as TGTGCCAGCAGCCCTAGGACCAGCCCAGATACGCAGTATTTT. Translated: CASSPRTSPDTQYF.

V and J are TRBV28 and TRBJ1-2; D remains ambiguous. This CDR3 comprises 13 residues. Germline CDR1 is MDHEN and CDR2 is SYDVKM. V was clipped by 5 bases and J by 8 bases, with 15 bases between them. The CDR3 here is CASSPDQAAGYTF. CDR3 DNA: TGTGCCAGCAGTCCTGACCAGGCAGCAGGCTACACCTTC.